Given below is one T cell receptor (beta chain) in context. Antigen: not known. The sample belongs to a study of T cell responses to AZD1222 COVID-19 vaccine. Findings and caveats of the study: Spike-specific TCR depth and breadth grew after two AZD1222 doses. The number of AZD1222 recipients seropositive at baseline was only five to seven. Donors were largely white British and mainly female; clonal diversity was possibly underestimated.

The V gene end was trimmed by 3 bases and the J gene end by 8 bases; junction bases not matched to a gene: 10. Germline loops: CDR1 MDHEN, CDR2 SYDVKM. There are 16 residues in the CDR3. Assay used: immunoSEQ multiplex PCR; TCRdb lists only in-frame clones, some missing. Here the sample spans some 75,000 clones, more than 70% being singletons. V and J are TRBV28 and TRBJ2-1; 10 positions agree with TRBD1. The sample in question was peripheral blood, obtained on day 0 of AZD1222 vaccination. The receptor comes from an adult in good health. This chain's CDR3 is CASSFPRTGGHDEQFF. The CDR3 coding sequence is TGTGCCAGCAGTTTCCCCCGGACAGGGGGGCATGATGAGCAGTTCTTC.